The 22 T cell receptor beta chains in this list originate from one sample, sequenced in a study of shared clonotypes between healthy human individuals. Generated by immunoSEQ multiplex PCR, the TCRdb table keeps only in-frame clones and is missing some. The table includes 200,000 to 250,000 clones, 65% to 70% detected once. The sample was memory CD4+ T cells sorted from blood. Described subset: CD45RA-negative fraction. Source of these receptors: a man under 40 in good health.

CDR3 in DNA: TGTGCCAGCAGCTTTTCGTCTTCAGTGAACTATGGCTACACCTTC. Translation: CASSFSSSVNYGYTF. The chain combines TRBV7-2 with TRBJ1-2; D gene unclear. Trimming left V 3 bases short and J 2 bases short, with 13 bases between. The CDR3 is made up of 15 amino acids. CDR1 is SGHTA and CDR2 is FQGNSA in the germline V gene. The entire variable domain, with the rest obtained from reference TRBV7-2 and TRBJ1-2, is as follows: GAGVSQSPSNKVTEKGKDVELRCDPISGHTALYWYRQSLGQGLEFLIYFQGNSAPDKSGLPSDRFSAERTGGSVSTLTIQRTQQEDSAVYLCASSFSSSVNYGYTFGSGTRLTVV.

This sequence joins TRBV5-1 and TRBJ2-7; D call uncertain. Germline assignment: CDR1 SGHRS and CDR2 YFSETQ. This CDR3 spans 16 amino acids. Trimming took off 0 bases at V and 3 bases at J, with 16 bases between the two ends. In DNA form, the CDR3 reads TGCGCCAGCAGCTTGGGGCAGGCCCAAACTTTCTACGAGCAGTACTTC. Translating it yields CASSLGQAQTFYEQYF.

This clone came up a few times. The rearrangement links TRBV5-1 to TRBJ2-3, with 11 bases aligning to TRBD2. Unmatched junction bases numbered 2, after V lost 4 bases and J lost 4 bases. The CDR3 loop spans 14 amino acids. Germline V gene sequence: CDR1 SGHRS, CDR2 YFSETQ. CDR3 in amino acids: CASSIAGGSDTQYF. The CDR3 region has the DNA TGCGCCAGCAGCATAGCGGGAGGGTCAGATACGCAGTATTTT.

This clone was seen just once. This sample also contains other DNA sequences that code for the same CDR3. V and J are TRBV25-1 and TRBJ2-1, with TRBD1 matching 9 bases. CDR3 length equals 16 residues. Germline V gene lookup returns CDR1 MGHDK and CDR2 SYGVNS. V was pared by 5 bases and J by 0 bases, with 5 bases of the junction left unmatched. In DNA form, the CDR3 reads TGTGCCAGCAGTTTAGGGACAGGGAGCTCCTACAATGAGCAGTTCTTC. Translating gives CASSLGTGSSYNEQFF.

The CDR3 DNA follows: TGTGCCAGCAGCTTTGACAGCCCGATTTACAGCGGGGAGCTGTTTTTT. This sequence encodes CASSFDSPIYSGELFF. The V gene is TRBV5-4, the J gene TRBJ2-2, with D maybe TRBD1 (5 bases). Trimming pared 2 bases from V and 7 bases from J, leaving 18 bases between. Germline CDR1 is SGHNT and CDR2 is YYREEE (reference sequence). There are 16 residues in the CDR3.

This clone came up a few times. Other DNA sequences within the sample encode an identical CDR3. The gene calls are TRBV5-1 and TRBJ1-1; D is unclear. Between the trimmed V and J ends, which lost 0 bases and 2 bases, there was a span of 5 bases. The CDR3 is 13 amino acids. Germline CDR1 is SGHRS and CDR2 is YFSETQ. The CDR3 coding sequence is TGCGCCAGCAGCTTGGACACCAACACTGAAGCTTTCTTT. Translated: CASSLDTNTEAFF. Variable domain in full (rest from reference TRBV5-1 and TRBJ1-1): KAGVTQTPRYLIKTRGQQVTLSCSPISGHRSVSWYQQTPGQGLQFLFEYFSETQRNKGNFPGRFSGRQFSNSRSEMNVSTLELGDSALYLCASSLDTNTEAFFGQGTRLTVV.

This clone was detected a few times. The V call is TRBV19, the J call TRBJ2-5, with TRBD2 identical over 13 bases. The CDR3 covers 15 residues. Trimming took 9 bases from V and 3 from J; bases not matched to a gene: 7. CDR1 and CDR2 (germline): LNHDA, SQIVND (reference sequence). The CDR3 DNA reads TGTGCCAGCGCAGTTACTAGCGGGAGGGAAGAGACCCAGTACTTC. Residues: CASAVTSGREETQYF.

The chain combines TRBV28 with TRBJ1-4, with 10 bases identical to TRBD1. Germline-derived CDR1 and CDR2 are MDHEN and SYDVKM. The CDR3 spans 14 residues. V dropped 7 bases and J dropped 7; count of bases not matched to a gene: 6. The CDR3 reads CASTTRDRGEKLFF. In nucleotides, the CDR3 is TGTGCCAGCACCACACGGGACAGGGGTGAAAAACTGTTTTTT.

The rearrangement joins TRBV28 to TRBJ2-5; 7 bases match TRBD1. Trimming at V came to 6 bases and at J to 4 bases, leaving 8 bases not matched to a gene. The CDR3 consists of 14 residues. From germline, CDR1 is MDHEN and CDR2 SYDVKM. CDR3 nucleotide sequence: TGTGCCAGCAGCCCAGGACAGGCTCTAGAGACCCAGTACTTC. Amino acid sequence: CASSPGQALETQYF.

V usage is TRBV6-1 and J usage is TRBJ1-1; 7 nucleotides match TRBD1. The V and J ends lost 7 bases and 3 bases, in that order; junction bases with no gene match: 11. From germline, CDR1 is MNHNS and CDR2 SASEGT. This CDR3 has 15 amino acids. The CDR3 loop reads CASTGEGAFDTEAFF. As DNA, the CDR3 is TGTGCCAGCACGGGAGAGGGGGCTTTTGACACTGAAGCTTTCTTT.

V gene TRBV14 combines with J gene TRBJ1-1, with D possibly TRBD1 on 5 matching bases. The germline V gene has CDR1 SGHDN and CDR2 FVKESK. This CDR3 comprises 12 residues. The germline V and J ends were trimmed by 1 base and 10 bases, with 10 bases remaining between them. CDR3 protein: CASSQVYGGAFF. CDR3 DNA sequence: TGTGCCAGCAGCCAAGTCTACGGGGGAGCTTTCTTT.

This chain joins TRBV18 and TRBJ2-3, with 10 bases fitting TRBD2. Germline values: CDR1 KGHSH, CDR2 LQKENI. V shed 4 bases, J shed 5 bases, and the junction held 12 bases outside the gene matches. CDR3 length: 17 residues. The CDR3 region has the DNA TGTGCCAGCTCACGCCTTCTAGCGGGAGAATTGGGAGATACGCAGTATTTT. It translates to CASSRLLAGELGDTQYF.

This clone was observed a few times. The chain joins TRBV11-3 to TRBJ2-7; 8 nucleotides align to TRBD1. CDR3 length: 15 amino acids. The V and J ends lost 4 bases and 5 bases, in that order; junction bases with no gene match: 10. Germline values: CDR1 SGHNT, CDR2 YENEEA. The CDR3 protein is CASSSDRAVSDEQYF. The CDR3, as DNA: TGTGCCAGCAGCTCGGACAGGGCAGTGTCGGACGAGCAGTACTTC. The whole variable domain, remainder taken from reference TRBV11-3 and TRBJ2-7, is EAGVVQSPRYKIIEKKQPVAFWCNPISGHNTLYWYLQNLGQGPELLIRYENEEAVDDSQLPKDRFSAERLKGVDSTLKIQPAELGDSAVYLCASSSDRAVSDEQYFGPGTRLTVT.

CDR3 in DNA: TGTGCCAGCAGCTCTATACGGGTGGACACCGGGGAGCTGTTTTTT. Translation gives CASSSIRVDTGELFF. The chain joins TRBV7-8 to TRBJ2-2; D unresolved. The V gene's germline CDR1 is SGHVS and CDR2 FQNEAQ. The V gene lost 4 bases and the J gene lost 3 bases, with 12 bases spanning the gap. The CDR3 spans 15 residues.

This clone has at least ten counts. The gene calls are TRBV6-1 and TRBJ1-4; D gene unclear. Trimming stripped 2 bases from V and 7 bases from J, with 8 bases between. The CDR3 covers 13 residues. Germline CDR1 reads MNHNS; CDR2 reads SASEGT. The CDR3 loop reads CASSETGFEKLFF. The CDR3 nucleotides are TGTGCCAGCAGTGAAACGGGTTTTGAAAAACTGTTTTTT.

The V gene is TRBV19, the J gene TRBJ1-4, with 8 bases lining up with TRBD1. V dropped 4 bases and J dropped 3; count of bases not matched to a gene: 7. CDR3 length equals 16 residues. CDR1 is LNHDA, CDR2 SQIVND, per germline (reference sequence). The CDR3 sequence is CASSNFAGGSNEKLFF. CDR3 nucleotides: TGTGCCAGTAGTAACTTCGCAGGGGGCTCTAATGAAAAACTGTTTTTT.

This sequence joins TRBV7-2 and TRBJ2-5; 7 nucleotides match TRBD1. With 5 bases clipped from V and 0 bases from J, the junction kept 3 bases outside the gene matches. The CDR3 runs 14 residues. Germline V gene data show CDR1 as SGHTA and CDR2 as FQGNSA. This CDR3 reads CASSPTGNQETQYF. CDR3 sequence (DNA): TGTGCCAGCAGCCCGACAGGGAACCAAGAGACCCAGTACTTC.

V gene TRBV27 combines with J gene TRBJ1-5; maybe TRBD1 (6 bases). CDR1 and CDR2 (germline): MNHEY, SMNVEV (reference sequence). CDR3 length equals 14 residues. The V end was cut by 2 bases, the J end by 1 base, with 6 bases between. DNA of the CDR3: TGTGCCAGCAGTTTAGGACAGAGCAATCAGCCCCAGCATTTT. It specifies CASSLGQSNQPQHF.

The sample holds one count of this clone. The chain recombines TRBV27 with TRBJ1-2, with 8 bases lining up with TRBD1. CDR1 is MNHEY, CDR2 SMNVEV, per germline (reference sequence). With V trimmed by 5 bases and J by 5 bases, 13 bases remained unmatched. The CDR3 extends over 16 amino acids. The CDR3 DNA is TGTGCCAGCAGTCGGGGTGGGGGGACAGGCCTTTATGGCTACACCTTC. Protein product: CASSRGGGTGLYGYTF.

This chain uses TRBV7-9 with TRBJ2-5; D not resolved. V was clipped by 5 bases and J by 4 bases, with 14 bases between them. Germline loops: CDR1 SEHNR, CDR2 FQNEAQ (reference sequence). The CDR3 is made up of 14 amino acids. The CDR3 DNA reads TGTGCCAGCAGCCCTCCCGCGGTGAGAGAGACCCAGTACTTC. It translates to CASSPPAVRETQYF.

This clone appeared a few times. The chain links TRBV29-1 to TRBJ1-1, with TRBD1 matching 7 bases. Germline V gives CDR1 SQVTM, CDR2 ANQGSEA. The V segment lost 4 bases and the J segment 6 bases; nucleotides outside the gene matches: 11. This CDR3 has 14 amino acids. CDR3 in amino acids: CSVGGATGSPEAFF. CDR3 sequence (DNA): TGCAGCGTTGGGGGGGCGACAGGGAGCCCTGAAGCTTTCTTT.

The chain joins TRBV30 to TRBJ1-2, with TRBD1 as a possible D gene (5 bases). Germline-derived CDR1 and CDR2 are GTSNPN and SVGIG (reference sequence). This CDR3 spans 13 amino acids. The germline V and J ends were trimmed by 2 bases and 8 bases, with 15 bases remaining between them. CDR3 in amino acids: CAWSLTGTRGYTF. In nucleotides, the CDR3 is TGTGCCTGGAGTCTTACAGGAACACGAGGCTACACCTTC.